This passage covers 16 T cell receptor beta chains from one sample sequenced in a study of T-cell reconstitution after alpha-beta-depleted transplantation in children. Preparation of the TCRbeta library used unique molecular identifiers. TCRdb redid the calling of the PCR reads with MiXCR, one entry per CDR3 protein. The table includes around 600,000 distinct CDR3 sequences, approximately 17% detected once. This specimen was PBMCs from the stem cell graft donor, taken from the stem cell graft. The receptors come from a human donor who donated a stem cell graft to a child with acute myeloid leukemia.

This clonotype was found once. The chain joins TRBV9 to TRBJ2-2; 7 bases align to TRBD2. The CDR3 is 15 amino acids. Germline V gene data show CDR1 as SGDLS and CDR2 as YYNGEE. V lost 6 bases to trimming and J lost 4 bases; unmatched junction nucleotides: 9. This CDR3 reads CASTGSGALTGELFF. The CDR3 coding sequence is TGTGCCAGCACAGGCAGCGGGGCTCTCACCGGGGAGCTGTTTTTT.

This rearrangement joins TRBV7-8 to TRBJ1-1, with 8 bases lining up with TRBD1. There are 15 residues in the CDR3. CDR1 is SGHVS and CDR2 is FQNEAQ in the germline V gene. V dropped 5 bases and J dropped 4; count of bases not matched to a gene: 9. CDR3 protein: CASSRSRTGSTEAFF. The CDR3 coding sequence is TGTGCCAGCAGCAGATCCAGGACAGGGTCCACTGAAGCTTTCTTT.

The genes are TRBV6-2 or TRBV6-3 and TRBJ1-1, with D hard to call. The CDR3 is made up of 13 amino acids. The V end lost 10 bases, the J end lost 3 bases, and 15 bases lay between the germline ends. CDR1 is MNHEY and CDR2 is SVGEGT in the germline V gene. CDR3 in amino acids: CATLRKPYTEAFF. Here the CDR3 DNA reads TGTGCCACCCTTCGGAAACCTTACACTGAAGCTTTCTTT.

The V and J genes are TRBV13 and TRBJ2-5, with 7 bases that match TRBD2. Trimming removed 4 bases from V and 0 bases from J; junction bases left unmatched: 5. The CDR3 extends over 15 amino acids. CDR1 is PRHDT and CDR2 is FYEKMQ in the germline V gene (reference sequence). The CDR3 sequence is CASSSSGQYQETQYF. DNA of the CDR3: TGTGCCAGCAGCTCTAGCGGTCAGTACCAAGAGACCCAGTACTTC.

The table lists this clonotype with a few counts. The gene calls are TRBV5-1 and TRBJ2-6; D is possibly TRBD1 or TRBD2 (5 bases each). V gave up 4 bases and J gave up 4 bases, with 12 bases separating them. CDR1 and CDR2 (germline): SGHRS, YFSETQ. The CDR3 loop spans 15 amino acids. CDR3 region: CASSTRGAGANVLTF. CDR3 DNA: TGCGCCAGCAGCACGCGAGGGGCCGGGGCCAACGTCCTGACTTTC.

The table lists this clonotype with many counts. The chain employs TRBV5-5 and TRBJ1-5, with D uncertain. Germline CDR1 and CDR2: SGHKS and YYEKEE (reference sequence). This CDR3 region has 14 residues. The germline V and J ends were trimmed by 2 bases and 2 bases, with 8 bases remaining between them. CDR3 protein: CASSLVPGNQPQHF. The CDR3 DNA sequence: TGTGCCAGCAGCTTAGTGCCTGGCAATCAGCCCCAGCATTTT.

This chain uses TRBV5-5 with TRBJ1-1; D gene unclear. Germline V gene sequence: CDR1 SGHKS, CDR2 YYEKEE (reference sequence). V lost 4 bases and J 8 bases, leaving 12 bases between the germline ends. The CDR3 has 12 residues. The CDR3 bases are TGTGCCAGCAGCCGGGATGGAGAAGAAGCTTTCTTT. It translates to CASSRDGEEAFF.

In DNA, the CDR3 is TGTGCCAGCAGCTCCCCAGGGGGGGATACGCAGTATTTT. This translates into CASSSPGGDTQYF. V is TRBV5-5 and J is TRBJ2-3; D is possibly TRBD1 (7 bases). V was shortened by 3 bases and J by 6 bases, with 11 bases between the two germline ends. This CDR3 contains 13 residues. Germline CDR1 and CDR2: SGHKS and YYEKEE (reference sequence). The whole variable domain, filled in from reference TRBV5-5 and TRBJ2-3, reads DAGVTQSPTHLIKTRGQQVTLRCSPISGHKSVSWYQQVLGQGPQFIFQYYEKEERGRGNFPDRFSARQFPNYSSELNVNALLLGDSALYLCASSSPGGDTQYFGPGTRLTVL.

This clonotype has at least ten counts. The CDR3, as DNA: TGTGCCAGCAGCTTGGAGGACAGGGAAGACAATGAGCAGTTCTTC. Translated, it gives CASSLEDREDNEQFF. V and J are TRBV5-6 and TRBJ2-1, with 8 bases lining up with TRBD1. Germline V CDR1 and CDR2: SGHDT, YYEEEE. J lost 5 bases, V lost 0 bases, and 4 bases had no gene match. This CDR3 comprises 15 residues.

At least ten counts were recorded for this clonotype. This chain links TRBV20-1 with TRBJ1-1; D perhaps matches TRBD1 (5 bases). V was shortened by 2 bases and J by 5 bases, with 15 bases between the two germline ends. The CDR3 runs to 14 residues. The germline CDR1 and CDR2 sequences are DFQATT and SNEGSKA (reference sequence). The CDR3 region is CSARRFREITEAFF. CDR3 in DNA: TGCAGTGCTAGAAGGTTCAGGGAGATTACTGAAGCTTTCTTT.

The chain employs TRBV10-2 and TRBJ2-7, with D possibly matching TRBD1 (6 bases). The CDR3 extends over 14 amino acids. V lost 4 bases, J lost 5 bases, and 15 bases lay in between. The germline V gene encodes CDR1 WSHSY and CDR2 SAAADI. The CDR3 here is CASSALQGRDEQYV. The DNA of the CDR3 is TGCGCCAGCAGTGCTCTCCAGGGGCGGGACGAGCAGTACGTC.

The V and J genes are TRBV5-1 and TRBJ2-6; D may correspond to TRBD1 or TRBD2 (6 bases each). The CDR3 covers 16 residues. The germline V and J ends were trimmed by 4 bases and 4 bases, with 15 bases remaining between them. Germline V gives CDR1 SGHRS, CDR2 YFSETQ. CDR3 sequence reads: CASSPLGGAGANVLTF. As DNA, the CDR3 is TGCGCCAGCAGCCCGCTCGGGGGCGCAGGGGCCAACGTCCTGACTTTC.

At least ten counts were recorded for this clonotype. The V gene is TRBV6-5, the J gene TRBJ2-5; D gene unclear. CDR1 is MNHEY and CDR2 is SVGAGI in the germline V gene. CDR3 size: 11 residues. Trimming left V 6 bases short and J 5 bases short, with 7 bases between. In nucleotides, the CDR3 is TGTGCCAGCAGGTCTTCGGAGACCCAGTACTTC. Protein sequence: CASRSSETQYF.

The chain recombines TRBV7-9 with TRBJ2-7, with a weak D call TRBD1 (5 bases). This CDR3 is 12 amino acids long. Germline CDR1 is SEHNR and CDR2 is FQNEAQ (reference sequence). Trimming took off 5 bases at V and 2 bases at J, with 7 bases between the two ends. CDR3 sequence: CASSPTAYEQYV. The CDR3 nucleotides are TGTGCCAGCAGCCCGACAGCCTACGAGCAGTACGTC.

The chain carries TRBV12-3 or TRBV12-4 and TRBJ2-3; 9 nucleotides align to TRBD1. The CDR3 is made up of 16 amino acids. V shed 3 bases, J shed 1 base, and the junction held 5 bases outside the gene matches. CDR3 region: CASSLTRDRGTDTQYF. The CDR3 DNA follows: TGTGCCAGCAGTTTGACCCGGGACAGGGGCACAGATACGCAGTATTTT.

This clonotype has just one count. With a much larger clone just one base away, this may be a read error. The chain combines TRBV6-1 with TRBJ2-2, with D tentatively TRBD1 or TRBD2 (6 bases each). Germline CDR1 and CDR2: MNHNS and SASEGT. Trimming pared 3 bases from V and 6 bases from J, leaving 14 bases between. The CDR3 runs 15 residues. CDR3 protein: CASSDSEGEAGELFF. The CDR3 DNA reads TGTGCCAGCAGTGATAGTGAGGGGGAGGCCGGGGAGCTGTTTTTT.